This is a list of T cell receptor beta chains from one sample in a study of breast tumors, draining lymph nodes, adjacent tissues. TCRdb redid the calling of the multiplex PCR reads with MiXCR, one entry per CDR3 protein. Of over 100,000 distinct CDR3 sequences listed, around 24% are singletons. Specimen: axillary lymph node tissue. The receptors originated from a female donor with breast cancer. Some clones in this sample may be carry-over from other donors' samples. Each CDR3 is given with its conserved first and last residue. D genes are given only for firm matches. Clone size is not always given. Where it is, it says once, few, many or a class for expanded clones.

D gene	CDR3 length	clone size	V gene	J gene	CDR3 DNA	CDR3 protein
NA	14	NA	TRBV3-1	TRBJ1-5	TGTGCCAGCAGCCAAGCGCAGGGCTCGAGGACCCAGCATTTT	CASSQAQGSRTQHF
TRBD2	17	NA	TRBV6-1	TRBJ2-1	TGTGCCAGCAGTGAAATATTGGGTGCGGGAGCCTACAATGAGCAGTTCTTC	CASSEILGAGAYNEQFF
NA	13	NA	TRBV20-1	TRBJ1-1	TGCAGTGCTCCGAAGGGCCAGAACACTGAAGCTTTCTTT	CSAPKGQNTEAFF
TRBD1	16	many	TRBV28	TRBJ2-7	TGTGCCAGCAGCTCACAGGGGACAGGGGGTACCTACGAGCAGTACTTC	CASSSQGTGGTYEQYF
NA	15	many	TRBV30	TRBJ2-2	TGTGCCTGGAGTGTACCGAGGGTTGTAGCCGGGGAGCTGTTTTTT	CAWSVPRVVAGELFF
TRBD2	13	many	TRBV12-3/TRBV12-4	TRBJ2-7	TGTGCCAGCACTCGGGGGAGGGCGGGGGAGCAGTACTTC	CASTRGRAGEQYF
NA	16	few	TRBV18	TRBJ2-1	TGTGCCAGCTCACTTCGGACGGGGACGGGGTACAATGAGCAGTTCTTC	CASSLRTGTGYNEQFF
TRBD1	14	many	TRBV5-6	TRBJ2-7	TGTGCCAGCAGGAACCGGGACAGGCCCTACGAGCAGTACTTC	CASRNRDRPYEQYF
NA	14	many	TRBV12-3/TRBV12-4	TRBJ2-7	TGTGCCAGCAGCCTGACACACTCCTCCTACGAGCAGTACTTC	CASSLTHSSYEQYF
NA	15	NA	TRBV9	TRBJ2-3	TGTGTCAGCAGCGTAGGGATGGGGCACACAGATACGCGGTATTTT	CVSSVGMGHTDTRYF
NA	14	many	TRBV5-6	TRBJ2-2	TGTGCCAGCAGCTTGGCTCCGACCACCGGGGAGCTGTTTTTT	CASSLAPTTGELFF